These T cell receptor beta chains were read from a single sample in a study of T cell changes during pregnancy in multiple sclerosis. Clones were read by immunoSEQ multiplex PCR, and TCRdb kept only the in-frame ones, dropping some. Of about 68,000 clones in the sample, 75% to 95% were seen once. This sample comprised peripheral blood, obtained in the second trimester of pregnancy. These receptors originate from a female donor with multiple sclerosis, enrolled in a pregnancy study. Each CDR3 is given with its conserved first and last residue. D genes are given only for firm matches. Size is omitted from some rows. Given values are once, few, many or a class for expanded clones.

size: .; V: TRBV10-3; J: TRBJ2-7; D: .; DNA: TGTGCCATCAGTCCCACGGGGTCCAGTCACTCCTACGAGCAGTACTTC; CDR3: CAISPTGSSHSYEQYF
size: .; V: TRBV5-1; J: TRBJ2-3; D: TRBD2; DNA: TGCGCCAGCAGCTTTTTGGGACTAGCGGGGGGGTCTCCCACAGATACGCAGTATTTT; CDR3: CASSFLGLAGGSPTDTQYF
size: .; V: TRBV5-6; J: TRBJ2-4; D: TRBD2; DNA: TGTGCCAGCAGCCAGCCGGGACTAGCGGGGGGGCGAGCCAAAAACATTCAGTACTTC; CDR3: CASSQPGLAGGRAKNIQYF
size: .; V: TRBV2; J: TRBJ2-5; D: .; DNA: TGTGCCAGCAGTGAACGCAGGACTGGGAAAGAGACCCAGTACTTC; CDR3: CASSERRTGKETQYF
size: few; V: TRBV4-3; J: TRBJ1-1; D: TRBD1; DNA: TGCGCCAGCAGCCGGTACGGACAGGGGAACACTGAAGCTTTCTTT; CDR3: CASSRYGQGNTEAFF
size: .; V: TRBV7-3; J: TRBJ2-5; D: .; DNA: TGTGCCAGCAGCTTAACAGGCGGGGTAGAGACCCAGTACTTC; CDR3: CASSLTGGVETQYF
size: .; V: TRBV6-1; J: TRBJ1-2; D: TRBD1; DNA: TGTGCCAGCAGTGCCTGGAGACAGGGAAATGGCTACACCTTC; CDR3: CASSAWRQGNGYTF
size: .; V: TRBV5-1; J: TRBJ2-5; D: TRBD1; DNA: TGCGCCAGCAGCATGGACAGGGGTTTAAAGACCCAGTACTTC; CDR3: CASSMDRGLKTQYF
size: .; V: TRBV25-1; J: TRBJ2-3; D: .; DNA: TGTGCCAGTTCCGCAGGGGGGAGCTTCACAGATACGCAGTATTTT; CDR3: CASSAGGSFTDTQYF
size: .; V: TRBV30; J: TRBJ1-1; D: .; DNA: TGTGCCTGGAGTGTAAGGGGGACTGAAGCTTTCTTT; CDR3: CAWSVRGTEAFF
size: .; V: TRBV7-6; J: TRBJ1-1; D: TRBD1; DNA: TGTGCCAGCAGCCAGACAGGGTCGCGGACTGAAGCTTTCTTT; CDR3: CASSQTGSRTEAFF
size: .; V: TRBV7-8; J: TRBJ1-2; D: TRBD1; DNA: TGTGCCAGCAGCTTGCGGGACAGCTATGGCTACACCTTC; CDR3: CASSLRDSYGYTF
size: .; V: TRBV10-3; J: TRBJ1-1; D: .; DNA: TGTGCCATCAGTGCGGGGGGGCCCACTGAAGCTTTCTTT; CDR3: CAISAGGPTEAFF
size: .; V: TRBV9; J: TRBJ1-2; D: .; DNA: TGTGCCAGCAGCTCTTCCGTCAGTGGCTACACCTTC; CDR3: CASSSSVSGYTF
size: .; V: TRBV7-3; J: TRBJ1-1; D: .; DNA: TGTGCCAGCAGCTTAAATACGGGGGGGCTCACTGAAGCTTTCTTT; CDR3: CASSLNTGGLTEAFF
size: .; V: TRBV11-2; J: TRBJ1-5; D: .; DNA: TGTGCCAGCAGCTACGGACAGAGCAATCAGCCCCAGCATTTT; CDR3: CASSYGQSNQPQHF
size: .; V: TRBV5-1; J: TRBJ1-1; D: .; DNA: TGCGCCAGCAGCTTGGTACAGGGGAACACTGAAGCTTTCTTT; CDR3: CASSLVQGNTEAFF
size: .; V: TRBV30; J: TRBJ1-1; D: .; DNA: TGTGCCTGGACCCGAGGGGGGGGAGCCACTGAAGCTTTCTTT; CDR3: CAWTRGGGATEAFF